The T cell receptor (beta chain) under discussion was sequenced for a study of T cells in Graves' hyperthyroidism and ophthalmopathy. The V gene end was trimmed by 1 base and the J gene end by 3 bases; junction bases not matched to a gene: 3. CDR1 and CDR2 (germline): DFQATT, SNEGSKA (reference sequence). This CDR3 spans 13 amino acids. RNA transcripts yielded amplified TCR beta CDR3 regions. The HTBI primer set drove a first-round RT-PCR of the TCR CDR3. One entry per CDR3 protein results from TCRdb running MiXCR on the multiplex PCR reads. The sample lists about 560,000 distinct CDR3 sequences, around 46% seen once, with about 8.2% in the top ten.

Sequenced: peripheral blood or thyroid tissue (not recorded which). The sequence was collected from a woman under 30 with Graves' hyperthyroidism. The V and J genes are TRBV20-1 and TRBJ2-7; TRBD1 matches 7 bases. The CDR3 spells CSARGDRNYEQYF. CDR3 nucleotides: TGCAGTGCTAGAGGGGACAGAAACTACGAGCAGTACTTC.